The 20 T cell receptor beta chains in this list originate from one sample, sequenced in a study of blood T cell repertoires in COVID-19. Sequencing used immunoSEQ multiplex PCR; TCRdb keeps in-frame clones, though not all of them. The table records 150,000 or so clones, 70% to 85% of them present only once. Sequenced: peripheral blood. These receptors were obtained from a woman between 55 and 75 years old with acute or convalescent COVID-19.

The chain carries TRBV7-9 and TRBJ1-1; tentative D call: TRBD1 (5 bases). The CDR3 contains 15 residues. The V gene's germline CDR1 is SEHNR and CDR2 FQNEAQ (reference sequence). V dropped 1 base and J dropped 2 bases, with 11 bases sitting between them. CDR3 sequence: CASSLGGQLNTEAFF. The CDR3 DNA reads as TGTGCCAGCAGCTTAGGGGGCCAACTAAACACTGAAGCTTTCTTT.

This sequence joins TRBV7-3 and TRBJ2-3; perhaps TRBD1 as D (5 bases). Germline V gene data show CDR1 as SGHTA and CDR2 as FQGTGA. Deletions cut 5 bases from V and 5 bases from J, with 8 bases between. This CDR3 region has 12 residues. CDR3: CASSAQGDTQYF. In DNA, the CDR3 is TGTGCCAGCAGCGCCCAGGGAGATACGCAGTATTTT.

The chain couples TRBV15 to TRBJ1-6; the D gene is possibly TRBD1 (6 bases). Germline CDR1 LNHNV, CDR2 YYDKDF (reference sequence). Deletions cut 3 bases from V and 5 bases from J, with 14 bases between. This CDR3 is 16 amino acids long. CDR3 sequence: CATSRGNRAHNSPLHF. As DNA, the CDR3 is TGTGCCACCAGCAGGGGGAACAGGGCGCATAATTCACCCCTCCACTTT. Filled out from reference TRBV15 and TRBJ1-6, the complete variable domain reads DAMVIQNPRYQVTQFGKPVTLSCSQTLNHNVMYWYQQKSSQAPKLLFHYYDKDFNNEADTPDNFQSRRPNTSFCFLDIRSPGLGDTAMYLCATSRGNRAHNSPLHFGNGTRLTVT.

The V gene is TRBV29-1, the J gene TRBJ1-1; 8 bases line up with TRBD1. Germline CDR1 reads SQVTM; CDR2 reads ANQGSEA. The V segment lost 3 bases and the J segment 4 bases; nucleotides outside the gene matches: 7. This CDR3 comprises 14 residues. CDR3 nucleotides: TGCAGCGTTGACCTCGGCACAGGGGGCACTGAAGCTTTCTTT. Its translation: CSVDLGTGGTEAFF.

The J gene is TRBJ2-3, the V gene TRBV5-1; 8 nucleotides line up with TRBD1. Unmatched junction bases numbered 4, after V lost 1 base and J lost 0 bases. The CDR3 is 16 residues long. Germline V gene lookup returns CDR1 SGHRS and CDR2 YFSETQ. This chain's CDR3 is CASSLRSGGSTDTQYF. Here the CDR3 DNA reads TGCGCCAGCAGCTTGAGGTCAGGGGGCAGCACAGATACGCAGTATTTT.

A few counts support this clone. The CDR3 sequence is CASSQDRAPSNQPQHF. DNA for the CDR3: TGTGCCAGCAGCCAGGACAGGGCTCCTAGCAATCAGCCCCAGCATTTT. The rearrangement joins TRBV7-2 to TRBJ1-5; 8 bases fit TRBD1. The V gene end was trimmed by 5 bases and the J gene end by 0 bases; junction bases not matched to a gene: 6. There are 16 residues in the CDR3. Germline CDR1 and CDR2: SGHTA and FQGNSA.

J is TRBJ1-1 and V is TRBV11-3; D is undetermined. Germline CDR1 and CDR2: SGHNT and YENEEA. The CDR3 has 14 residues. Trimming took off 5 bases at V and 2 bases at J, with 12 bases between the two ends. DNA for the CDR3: TGTGCCAGCAGCCTTAGCAGGACTAACACTGAAGCTTTCTTT. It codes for CASSLSRTNTEAFF.

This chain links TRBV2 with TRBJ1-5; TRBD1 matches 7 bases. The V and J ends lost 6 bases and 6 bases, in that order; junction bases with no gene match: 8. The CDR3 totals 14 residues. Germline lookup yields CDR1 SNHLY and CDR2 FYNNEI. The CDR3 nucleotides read TGTGCCAGCAGCCGGGACAGCCTTTCTCAGCCCCAGCATTTT. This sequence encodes CASSRDSLSQPQHF.

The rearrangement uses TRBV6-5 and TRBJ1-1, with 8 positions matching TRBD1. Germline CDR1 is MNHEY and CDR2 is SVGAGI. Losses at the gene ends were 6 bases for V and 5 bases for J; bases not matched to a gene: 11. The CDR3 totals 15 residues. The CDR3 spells CASRRQGLRGTEAFF. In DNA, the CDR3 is TGTGCCAGCAGGAGACAGGGGCTCAGGGGAACTGAAGCTTTCTTT.

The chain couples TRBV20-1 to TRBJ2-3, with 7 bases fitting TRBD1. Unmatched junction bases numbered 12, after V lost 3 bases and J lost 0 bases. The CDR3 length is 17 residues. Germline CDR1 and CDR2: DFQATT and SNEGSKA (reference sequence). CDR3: CSASKGTEVYSTDTQYF. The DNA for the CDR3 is TGCAGTGCTAGTAAGGGGACAGAAGTTTATAGCACAGATACGCAGTATTTT.

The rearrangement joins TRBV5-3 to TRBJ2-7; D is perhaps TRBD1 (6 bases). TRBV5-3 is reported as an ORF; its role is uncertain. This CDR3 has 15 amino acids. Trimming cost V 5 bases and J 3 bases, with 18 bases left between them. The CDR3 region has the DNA TGTGCCAGAAGTCCCGACAGGAAGGTCTTCTACGAGCAGTACGTC. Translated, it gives CARSPDRKVFYEQYV.

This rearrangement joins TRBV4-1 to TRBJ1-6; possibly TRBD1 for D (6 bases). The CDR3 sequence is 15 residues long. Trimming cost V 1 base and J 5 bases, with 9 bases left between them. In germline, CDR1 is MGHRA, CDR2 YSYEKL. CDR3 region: CASSQGDTDNSPLHF. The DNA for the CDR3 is TGCGCCAGCAGCCAAGGGGACACCGATAATTCACCCCTCCACTTT.

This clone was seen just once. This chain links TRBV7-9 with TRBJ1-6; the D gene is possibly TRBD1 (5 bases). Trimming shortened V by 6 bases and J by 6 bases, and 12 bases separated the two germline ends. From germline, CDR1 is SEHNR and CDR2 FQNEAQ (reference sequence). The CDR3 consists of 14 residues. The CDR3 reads CASRQPQGNSPLHF. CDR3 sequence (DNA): TGTGCCAGCAGGCAACCCCAGGGTAATTCACCCCTCCACTTT.

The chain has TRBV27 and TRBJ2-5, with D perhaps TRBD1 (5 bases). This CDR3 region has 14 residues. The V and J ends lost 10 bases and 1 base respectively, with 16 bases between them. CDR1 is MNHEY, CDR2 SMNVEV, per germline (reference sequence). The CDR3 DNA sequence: TGTGCCACTTCCGCTCGACAGACCCAAGAGACCCAGTACTTC. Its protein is CATSARQTQETQYF.

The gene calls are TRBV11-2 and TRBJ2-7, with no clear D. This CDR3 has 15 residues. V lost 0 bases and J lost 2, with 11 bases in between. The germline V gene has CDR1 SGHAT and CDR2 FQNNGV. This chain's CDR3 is CASSLDPTAAYEQYV. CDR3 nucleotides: TGTGCCAGCAGCTTAGATCCCACAGCCGCCTACGAGCAGTACGTC.

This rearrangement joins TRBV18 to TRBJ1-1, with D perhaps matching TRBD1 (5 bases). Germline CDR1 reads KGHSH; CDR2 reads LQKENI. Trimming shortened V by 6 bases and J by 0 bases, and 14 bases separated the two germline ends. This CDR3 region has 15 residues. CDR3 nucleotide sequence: TGTGCCAGCTCTCCTGGACAAAATATGAACACTGAAGCTTTCTTT. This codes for CASSPGQNMNTEAFF. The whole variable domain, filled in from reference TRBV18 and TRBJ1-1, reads NAGVMQNPRHLVRRRGQEARLRCSPMKGHSHVYWYRQLPEEGLKFMVYLQKENIIDESGMPKERFSAEFPKEGPSILRIQQVVRGDSAAYFCASSPGQNMNTEAFFGQGTRLTVV.

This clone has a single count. The CDR3 region is CASSLNPGLASYEQYF. The CDR3 DNA reads TGTGCCAGCAGCTTAAATCCGGGACTTGCCTCCTACGAGCAGTACTTC. The chain recombines TRBV7-3 with TRBJ2-7; a possible D gene is TRBD2 (6 bases). The CDR3 runs 16 residues. CDR1 is SGHTA and CDR2 is FQGTGA in the germline V gene. V was trimmed by 1 base and J by 0 bases, leaving 13 bases between them.

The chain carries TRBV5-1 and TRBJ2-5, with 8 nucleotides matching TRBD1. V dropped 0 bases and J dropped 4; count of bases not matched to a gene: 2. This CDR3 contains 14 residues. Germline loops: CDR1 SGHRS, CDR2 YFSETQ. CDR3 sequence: CASSLGTGLETQYF. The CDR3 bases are TGCGCCAGCAGCTTGGGGACAGGGTTAGAGACCCAGTACTTC.

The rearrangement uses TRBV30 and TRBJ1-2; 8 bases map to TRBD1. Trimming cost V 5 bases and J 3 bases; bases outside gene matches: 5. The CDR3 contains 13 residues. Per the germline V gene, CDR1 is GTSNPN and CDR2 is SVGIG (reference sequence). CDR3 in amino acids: CAWQDRDYYGYTF. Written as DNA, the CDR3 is TGTGCCTGGCAGGACAGGGATTACTATGGCTACACCTTC. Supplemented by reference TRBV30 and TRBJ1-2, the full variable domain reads SQTIHQWPATLVQPVGSPLSLECTVEGTSNPNLYWYRQAAGRGLQLLFYSVGIGQISSEVPQNLSASRPQDRQFILSSKKLLLSDSGFYLCAWQDRDYYGYTFGSGTRLTVV.

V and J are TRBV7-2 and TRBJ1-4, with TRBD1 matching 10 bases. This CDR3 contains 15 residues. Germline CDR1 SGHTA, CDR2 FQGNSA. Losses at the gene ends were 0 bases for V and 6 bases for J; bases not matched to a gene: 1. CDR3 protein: CASSLAGTGDEKLFF. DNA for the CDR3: TGTGCCAGCAGCTTAGCCGGGACAGGGGATGAAAAACTGTTTTTT. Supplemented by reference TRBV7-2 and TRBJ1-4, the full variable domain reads GAGVSQSPSNKVTEKGKDVELRCDPISGHTALYWYRQSLGQGLEFLIYFQGNSAPDKSGLPSDRFSAERTGGSVSTLTIQRTQQEDSAVYLCASSLAGTGDEKLFFGSGTQLSVL.